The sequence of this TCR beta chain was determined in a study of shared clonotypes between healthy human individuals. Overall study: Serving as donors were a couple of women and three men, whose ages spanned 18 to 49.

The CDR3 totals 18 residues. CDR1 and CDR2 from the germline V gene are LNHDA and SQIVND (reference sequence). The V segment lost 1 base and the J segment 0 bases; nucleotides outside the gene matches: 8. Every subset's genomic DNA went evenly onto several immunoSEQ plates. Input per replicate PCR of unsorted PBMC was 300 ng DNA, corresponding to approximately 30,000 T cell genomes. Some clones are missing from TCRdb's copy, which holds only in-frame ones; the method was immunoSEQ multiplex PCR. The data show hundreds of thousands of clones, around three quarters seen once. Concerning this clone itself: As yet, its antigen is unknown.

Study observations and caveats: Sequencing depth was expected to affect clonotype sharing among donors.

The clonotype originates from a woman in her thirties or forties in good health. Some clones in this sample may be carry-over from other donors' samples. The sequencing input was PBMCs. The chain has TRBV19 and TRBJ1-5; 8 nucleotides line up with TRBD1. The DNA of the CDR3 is TGTGCCAGTAGTATAGCCCGAGACAGGGGATATAGCAATCAGCCCCAGCATTTT. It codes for CASSIARDRGYSNQPQHF. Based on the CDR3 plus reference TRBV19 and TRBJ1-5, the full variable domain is DGGITQSPKYLFRKEGQNVTLSCEQNLNHDAMYWYRQDPGQGLRLIYYSQIVNDFQKGDIAEGYSVSREKKESFPLTVTSAQKNPTAFYLCASSIARDRGYSNQPQHFGDGTRLSIL.